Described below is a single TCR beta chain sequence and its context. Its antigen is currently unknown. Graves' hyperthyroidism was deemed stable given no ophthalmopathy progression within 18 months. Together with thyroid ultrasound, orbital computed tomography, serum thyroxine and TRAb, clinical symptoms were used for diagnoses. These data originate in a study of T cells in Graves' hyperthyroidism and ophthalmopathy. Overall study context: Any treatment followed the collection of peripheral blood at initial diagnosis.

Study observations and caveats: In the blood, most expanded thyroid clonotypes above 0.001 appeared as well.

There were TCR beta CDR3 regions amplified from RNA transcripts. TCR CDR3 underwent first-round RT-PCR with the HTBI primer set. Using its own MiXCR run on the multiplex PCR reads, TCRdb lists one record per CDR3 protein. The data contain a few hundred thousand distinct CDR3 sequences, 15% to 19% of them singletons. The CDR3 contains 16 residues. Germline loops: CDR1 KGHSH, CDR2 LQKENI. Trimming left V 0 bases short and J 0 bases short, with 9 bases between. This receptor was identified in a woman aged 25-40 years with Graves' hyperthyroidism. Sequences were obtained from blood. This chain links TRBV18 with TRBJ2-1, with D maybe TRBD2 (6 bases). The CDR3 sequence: CASSPPGGYSYNEQFF. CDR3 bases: TGTGCCAGCTCACCACCGGGGGGTTACTCCTACAATGAGCAGTTCTTC.